Following are 21 T cell receptor beta chains from one sample sequenced in a study of CD8+ T cells in alopecia areata. Investigators isolated RNA and reverse transcribed it into cDNA to act as the sequencing template. The protocol was immunoSEQ multiplex PCR, while the TCRdb copy is restricted to in-frame clones and leaves out a portion. Found here are about 60,000 clones, under 60% of them singletons; the top ten hold approximately 20%. As to treatment: oral pan-JAK inhibitor, 5-10 mg twice daily. The source was CD8+ T cells sorted from blood, collected at approximately week 37, from a patient treated with tofacitinib. These receptor sequences come from a human donor with alopecia areata.

The V gene is TRBV19, the J gene TRBJ2-1; tentative D call: TRBD2 (6 bases). Germline V gene lookup returns CDR1 LNHDA and CDR2 SQIVND (reference sequence). There are 14 residues in the CDR3. Between the trimmed V and J ends, which lost 5 bases and 4 bases, there was a span of 12 bases. CDR3 sequence (DNA): TGTGCCAGTAGTGTAGCGGCAGATTACAATGAGCAGTTCTTC. Amino acids: CASSVAADYNEQFF.

V usage is TRBV29-1 and J usage is TRBJ2-5; D uncertain. Trimming removed 4 bases from V and 4 bases from J, with 13 bases in between. The CDR3 covers 13 residues. Germline CDR1 reads SQVTM; CDR2 reads ANQGSEA. CDR3 in amino acids: CSVVSNHRETQYF. The CDR3 DNA sequence: TGCAGCGTTGTTAGCAATCACCGAGAGACCCAGTACTTC.

This clone is a singleton in its sample. The chain combines TRBV5-6 with TRBJ2-1; D unresolved. Germline CDR1 and CDR2: SGHDT and YYEEEE. The CDR3 has 13 residues. Trimming pared 3 bases from V and 15 bases from J, leaving 19 bases between. DNA of the CDR3: TGTGCCAGCAGCTCTTTGGGCCTTAGGGTGCTGTTCTTC. Encoded protein: CASSSLGLRVLFF.

This chain links TRBV30 with TRBJ1-5; D may be TRBD1 (6 bases). Trimming pared 2 bases from V and 5 bases from J, leaving 10 bases between. The CDR3 spans 13 residues. From germline, CDR1 is GTSNPN and CDR2 SVGIG (reference sequence). DNA for the CDR3: TGTGCCTGGAGTATCACAGGGCATCAGCCCCAGCATTTT. Its protein is CAWSITGHQPQHF.

This clone was found a few times. The J gene is TRBJ1-2, the V gene TRBV30; tentatively, D is TRBD1 (6 bases). This CDR3 contains 12 residues. V was trimmed by 1 base and J by 8 bases, leaving 11 bases between them. Germline CDR1 reads GTSNPN; CDR2 reads SVGIG (reference sequence). In DNA form, the CDR3 reads TGTGCCTGGAGTGCAGACAGGTTGGGCTACACCTTC. Translated: CAWSADRLGYTF.

The chain uses TRBV29-1 and TRBJ2-1; 8 bases align to TRBD1. In germline, CDR1 is SQVTM, CDR2 ANQGSEA. This CDR3 region has 12 residues. Unmatched junction bases numbered 8, after V lost 7 bases and J lost 9 bases. Here the CDR3 reads CSDRPTGAEQFF. DNA of the CDR3: TGCAGCGACCGACCGACAGGGGCTGAGCAGTTCTTC.

This sequence joins TRBV30 and TRBJ1-1; 9 bases fit TRBD1. The germline V gene encodes CDR1 GTSNPN and CDR2 SVGIG (reference sequence). The CDR3 contains 14 residues. Unmatched junction bases numbered 8, after V lost 5 bases and J lost 4 bases. The CDR3 coding sequence is TGTGCCTGGGGAACCGGGACAGGGCCCACTGAAGCTTTCTTT. Translated, it gives CAWGTGTGPTEAFF.

This clone turned up a few times. This chain uses TRBV27 with TRBJ2-6, with TRBD1 identical over 8 bases. V was pared by 6 bases and J by 3 bases, with 10 bases of the junction left unmatched. The germline gives CDR1 MNHEY, CDR2 SMNVEV (reference sequence). This CDR3 is built from 17 residues. The CDR3 protein is CASSSIQGVYGANVLTF. CDR3 in DNA: TGTGCCAGCAGCTCAATACAGGGGGTGTATGGGGCCAACGTCCTGACTTTC.

This clone has only a few counts. The V and J genes are TRBV27 and TRBJ2-7; D is uncertain. CDR1 and CDR2 (germline): MNHEY, SMNVEV (reference sequence). V dropped 2 bases and J dropped 2 bases, with 13 bases sitting between them. The CDR3 runs to 15 residues. CDR3 residues: CASSLIGTVAYEQYF. Here the CDR3 DNA reads TGTGCCAGCAGTTTAATCGGAACGGTTGCCTACGAGCAGTACTTC.

The table lists this clone with a few counts. The V call is TRBV29-1, the J call TRBJ2-2; 13 nucleotides align to TRBD2. The CDR3 runs to 13 residues. Germline V gene data show CDR1 as SQVTM and CDR2 as ANQGSEA. The DNA of the CDR3 is TGCAGTGGACTAGCGGGAGAGACCGGGGAGCTGTTTTTT. Amino acids: CSGLAGETGELFF.

This chain uses TRBV27 with TRBJ2-7; 7 nucleotides line up with TRBD1. Germline loops: CDR1 MNHEY, CDR2 SMNVEV (reference sequence). This CDR3 is built from 14 residues. V dropped 4 bases and J dropped 3; count of bases not matched to a gene: 6. CDR3 amino acids: CASSYGRGFYEQYF. DNA for the CDR3: TGTGCCAGCAGTTACGGCAGGGGGTTCTACGAGCAGTACTTC.

In DNA, the CDR3 is TGTGCCAGCAGCGACGGGTACCAAGAGACCCAGTACTTC. As protein: CASSDGYQETQYF. This rearrangement joins TRBV5-4 to TRBJ2-5, with unresolved D. The germline V and J ends were trimmed by 4 bases and 0 bases, with 7 bases remaining between them. CDR1 is SGHNT and CDR2 is YYREEE in the germline V gene (reference sequence). The CDR3 totals 13 residues.

This clone was detected only a few times. This chain joins TRBV30 and TRBJ2-7; D possibly matches TRBD1 or TRBD2 (5 bases each). The germline gives CDR1 GTSNPN, CDR2 SVGIG (reference sequence). The germline V and J ends were trimmed by 3 bases and 6 bases, with 15 bases remaining between them. The CDR3 length is 13 residues. The CDR3 loop is CAWRSGPLSEQYF. The CDR3 nucleotides are TGTGCCTGGAGATCGGGGCCTTTGTCCGAGCAGTACTTC.

V is TRBV11-3 and J is TRBJ2-1, with 14 bases fitting TRBD2. Trimming at V came to 3 bases and at J to 10 bases, leaving 5 bases not matched to a gene. This CDR3 has 15 amino acids. From germline, CDR1 is SGHNT and CDR2 YENEEA. The CDR3 nucleotides read TGTGCCAGCAGCTTGACTAGCGGGAGGGCCGGGGAGCAGTTCTTC. Translation: CASSLTSGRAGEQFF.

The V and J genes are TRBV9 and TRBJ2-7, with D perhaps matching TRBD2 (5 bases). V was trimmed by 8 bases and J by 7 bases, leaving 16 bases between them. The CDR3 totals 12 residues. CDR1 is SGDLS, CDR2 YYNGEE, per germline. The CDR3 bases are TGTGCCAGTGGTGACTTACCGGGAGAGCAGTACTTC. It yields the protein CASGDLPGEQYF.

This clone turned up a few times. V and J are TRBV4-1 and TRBJ1-5, with a tentative D call TRBD1 (6 bases). The CDR3 is made up of 15 amino acids. Germline lookup yields CDR1 MGHRA and CDR2 YSYEKL. Trimming shortened V by 0 bases and J by 3 bases, and 9 bases separated the two germline ends. CDR3 sequence (DNA): TGCGCCAGCAGCCAAGATCAGGGGACCAATCAGCCCCAGCATTTT. It yields the protein CASSQDQGTNQPQHF.

The rearrangement links TRBV9 to TRBJ2-2, with D maybe TRBD2 (6 bases). Trimming left V 4 bases short and J 6 bases short, with 10 bases between. Germline V lookup: CDR1 SGDLS, CDR2 YYNGEE. This CDR3 is built from 13 residues. The CDR3 nucleotides read TGTGCCAGCAGCCCGCGGGGCCCCGGGGAGCTGTTTTTT. This encodes CASSPRGPGELFF.

This clone appeared a few times. The V call is TRBV4-1, the J call TRBJ2-1, with unresolved D. Trimming took 1 base from V and 6 from J, leaving 16 bases between them. The CDR3 loop spans 16 amino acids. Germline CDR1 is MGHRA and CDR2 is YSYEKL. CDR3 nucleotide sequence: TGCGCCAGCAGCCAAGTTGCGAACAGAAAGGGCAATGAGCAGTTCTTC. This encodes CASSQVANRKGNEQFF.

This clone has just a few counts. This chain joins TRBV29-1 and TRBJ2-3; D not certain. The V end lost 2 bases, the J end lost 3 bases, and 6 bases lay between the germline ends. This CDR3 has 12 residues. Looked up from germline, CDR1 is SQVTM and CDR2 is ANQGSEA. Here the CDR3 DNA reads TGCAGCGTTGAACTTGGGACAGATACGCAGTATTTT. This translates into CSVELGTDTQYF.

Worth noting for this clone: This specimen includes other DNA sequences encoding the same CDR3. The rearrangement links TRBV29-1 to TRBJ2-3; D is undetermined. Germline V lookup: CDR1 SQVTM, CDR2 ANQGSEA. Trimming stripped 6 bases from V and 4 bases from J, with 8 bases between. This CDR3 is 11 amino acids long. CDR3 DNA sequence: TGCAGCGTCTGGTTCTCAGATACGCAGTATTTT. Its translation is CSVWFSDTQYF.

This chain uses TRBV27 with TRBJ2-7; D uncertain. The germline V gene encodes CDR1 MNHEY and CDR2 SMNVEV (reference sequence). Trimming stripped 6 bases from V and 5 bases from J, with 17 bases between. The CDR3 extends over 14 amino acids. The CDR3 DNA reads as TGTGCCAGCAGGTCAGCCGCTATCGTCCACGAGCAGTACTTC. Translation gives CASRSAAIVHEQYF.